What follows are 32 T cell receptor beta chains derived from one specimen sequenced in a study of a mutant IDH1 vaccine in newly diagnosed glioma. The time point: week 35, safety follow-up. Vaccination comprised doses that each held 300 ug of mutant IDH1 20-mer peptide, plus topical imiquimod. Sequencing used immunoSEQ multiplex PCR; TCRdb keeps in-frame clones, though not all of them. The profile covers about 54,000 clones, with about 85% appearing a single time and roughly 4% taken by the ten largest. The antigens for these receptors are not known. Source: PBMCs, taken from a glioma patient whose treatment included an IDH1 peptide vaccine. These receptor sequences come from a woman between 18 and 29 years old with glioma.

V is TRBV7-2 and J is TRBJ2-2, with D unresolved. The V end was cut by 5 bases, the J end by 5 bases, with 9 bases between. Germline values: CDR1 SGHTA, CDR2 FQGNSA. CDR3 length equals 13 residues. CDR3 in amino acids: CASSHLLTGELFF. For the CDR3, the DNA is TGTGCCAGCAGCCACCTTTTAACCGGGGAGCTGTTTTTT.

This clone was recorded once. The CDR3 sequence: CASSSRFRRESTDTQYF. The CDR3 DNA is TGTGCCAGCAGTTCTAGATTTCGTCGGGAGAGCACAGATACGCAGTATTTT. The chain employs TRBV27 and TRBJ2-3; a possible D gene is TRBD2 (6 bases). Between the trimmed V and J ends, which lost 4 bases and 0 bases, there was a span of 17 bases. The CDR3 contains 17 residues. CDR1 and CDR2 from the germline V gene are MNHEY and SMNVEV (reference sequence).

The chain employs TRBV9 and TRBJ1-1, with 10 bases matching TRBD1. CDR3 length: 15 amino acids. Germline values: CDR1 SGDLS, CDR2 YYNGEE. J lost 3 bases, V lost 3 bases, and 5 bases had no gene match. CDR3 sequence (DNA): TGTGCCAGCAGCGCCCAGACAGGGGGCCACACTGAAGCTTTCTTT. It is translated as CASSAQTGGHTEAFF.

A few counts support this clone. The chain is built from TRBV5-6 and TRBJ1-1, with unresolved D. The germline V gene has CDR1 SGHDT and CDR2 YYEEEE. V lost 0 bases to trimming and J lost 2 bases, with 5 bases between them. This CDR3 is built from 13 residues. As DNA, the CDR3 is TGTGCCAGCAGCTTGGACAGAAACACTGAAGCTTTCTTT. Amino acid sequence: CASSLDRNTEAFF.

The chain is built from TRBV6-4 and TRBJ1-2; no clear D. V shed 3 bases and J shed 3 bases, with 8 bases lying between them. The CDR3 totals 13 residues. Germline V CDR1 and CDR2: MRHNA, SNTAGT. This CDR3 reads CASSEDGYYGYTF. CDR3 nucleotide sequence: TGTGCCAGCAGTGAAGACGGATACTATGGCTACACCTTC.

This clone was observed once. CDR3 nucleotide sequence: TGCGCCAGCAGCTTGGCCGGGGGGGCAGATACGCAGTATTTT. This sequence encodes CASSLAGGADTQYF. The V and J genes are TRBV5-1 and TRBJ2-3, with TRBD2 matching over 8 bases. V shed 0 bases and J 4 bases; nucleotides not matched to a gene: 1. The CDR3 sequence is 14 residues long. Germline loops: CDR1 SGHRS, CDR2 YFSETQ.

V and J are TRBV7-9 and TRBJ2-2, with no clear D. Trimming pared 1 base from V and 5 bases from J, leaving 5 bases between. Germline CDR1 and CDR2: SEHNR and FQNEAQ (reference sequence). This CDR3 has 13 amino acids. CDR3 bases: TGTGCCAGCAGCTTAGTGCCTACCGGGGAGCTGTTTTTT. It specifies CASSLVPTGELFF.

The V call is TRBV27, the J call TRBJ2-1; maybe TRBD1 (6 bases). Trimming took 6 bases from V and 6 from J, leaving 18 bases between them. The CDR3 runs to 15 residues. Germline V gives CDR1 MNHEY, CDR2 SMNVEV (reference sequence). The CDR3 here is CASSYTGWVVNEQFF. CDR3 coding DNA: TGTGCCAGCAGCTATACAGGGTGGGTCGTCAATGAGCAGTTCTTC.

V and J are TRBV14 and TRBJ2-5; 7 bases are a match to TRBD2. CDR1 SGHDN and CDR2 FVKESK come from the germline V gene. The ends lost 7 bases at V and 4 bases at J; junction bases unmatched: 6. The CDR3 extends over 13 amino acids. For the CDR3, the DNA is TGTGCCAGCATCTCGGGGAGGGGAGAGACCCAGTACTTC. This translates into CASISGRGETQYF.

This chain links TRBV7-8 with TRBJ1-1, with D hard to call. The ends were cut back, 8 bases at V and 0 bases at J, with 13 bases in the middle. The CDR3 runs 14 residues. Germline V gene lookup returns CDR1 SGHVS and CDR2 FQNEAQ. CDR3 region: CASAPEPMNTEAFF. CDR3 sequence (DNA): TGTGCCAGCGCCCCAGAGCCCATGAACACTGAAGCTTTCTTT. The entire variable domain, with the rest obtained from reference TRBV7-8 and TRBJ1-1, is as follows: GAGVSQSPRYKVAKRGQDVALRCDPISGHVSLFWYQQALGQGPEFLTYFQNEAQLDKSGLPSDRFFAERPEGSVSTLKIQRTQQEDSAVYLCASAPEPMNTEAFFGQGTRLTVV.

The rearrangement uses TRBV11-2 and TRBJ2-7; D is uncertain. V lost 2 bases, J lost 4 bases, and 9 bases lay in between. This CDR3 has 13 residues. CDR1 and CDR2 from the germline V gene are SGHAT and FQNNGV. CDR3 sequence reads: CASSLLGWYEQYF. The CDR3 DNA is TGTGCCAGCAGCTTACTAGGGTGGTACGAGCAGTACTTC.

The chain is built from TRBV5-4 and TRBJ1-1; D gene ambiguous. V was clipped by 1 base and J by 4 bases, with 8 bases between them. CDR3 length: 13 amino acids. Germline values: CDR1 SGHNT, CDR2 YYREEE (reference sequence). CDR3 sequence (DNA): TGTGCCAGCAGCTTGATGGGCGGCACTGAAGCTTTCTTT. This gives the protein CASSLMGGTEAFF.

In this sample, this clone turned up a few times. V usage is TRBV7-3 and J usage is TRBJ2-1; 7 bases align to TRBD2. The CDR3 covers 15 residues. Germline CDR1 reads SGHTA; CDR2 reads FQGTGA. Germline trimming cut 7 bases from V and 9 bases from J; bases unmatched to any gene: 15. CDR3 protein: CASIEWAAGGSEQFF. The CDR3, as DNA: TGTGCCAGCATCGAATGGGCGGCTGGCGGGAGTGAGCAGTTCTTC.

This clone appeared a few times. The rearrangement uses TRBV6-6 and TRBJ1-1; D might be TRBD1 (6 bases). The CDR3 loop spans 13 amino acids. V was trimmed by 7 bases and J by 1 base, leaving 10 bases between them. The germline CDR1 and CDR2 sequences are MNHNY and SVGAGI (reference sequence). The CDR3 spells CASKQGGNTEAFF. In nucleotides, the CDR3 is TGTGCCAGCAAACAGGGTGGGAACACTGAAGCTTTCTTT.

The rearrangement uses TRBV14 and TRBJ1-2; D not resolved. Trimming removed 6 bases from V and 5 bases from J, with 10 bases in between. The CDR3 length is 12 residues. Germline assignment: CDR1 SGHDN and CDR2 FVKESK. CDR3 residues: CASSPGGYGYTF. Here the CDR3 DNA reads TGTGCCAGCAGTCCAGGCGGATATGGCTACACCTTC.

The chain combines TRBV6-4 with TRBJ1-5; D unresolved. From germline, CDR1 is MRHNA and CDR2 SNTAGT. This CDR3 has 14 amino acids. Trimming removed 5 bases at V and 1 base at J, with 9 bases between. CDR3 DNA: TGTGCCAGCAGTCCTGATGAGAGCAATCAGCCCCAGCATTTT. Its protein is CASSPDESNQPQHF.

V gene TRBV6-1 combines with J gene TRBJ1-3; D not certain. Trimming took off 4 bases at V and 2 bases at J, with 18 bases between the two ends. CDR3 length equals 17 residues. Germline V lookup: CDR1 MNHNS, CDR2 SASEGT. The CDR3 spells CASSASLKLDTGNTIYF. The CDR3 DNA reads TGTGCCAGCAGTGCATCTTTGAAACTTGATACTGGAAACACCATATATTTT.

The chain's CDR3 is CASSLAGLSYEQYF. The DNA of the CDR3 is TGCGCCAGCAGCTTGGCGGGACTCTCCTACGAGCAGTACTTC. The chain links TRBV5-1 to TRBJ2-7, with a weak D call TRBD2 (6 bases). V lost 0 bases and J 0 bases, leaving 7 bases between the germline ends. This CDR3 contains 14 residues. Per germline, CDR1 SGHRS and CDR2 YFSETQ.

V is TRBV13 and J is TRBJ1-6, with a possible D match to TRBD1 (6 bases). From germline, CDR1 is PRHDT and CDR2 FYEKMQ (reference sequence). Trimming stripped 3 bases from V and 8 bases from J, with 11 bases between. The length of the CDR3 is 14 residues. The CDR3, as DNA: TGTGCCAGCAGCTTCGCAGGGGTACATTCACCCCTCCACTTT. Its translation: CASSFAGVHSPLHF.

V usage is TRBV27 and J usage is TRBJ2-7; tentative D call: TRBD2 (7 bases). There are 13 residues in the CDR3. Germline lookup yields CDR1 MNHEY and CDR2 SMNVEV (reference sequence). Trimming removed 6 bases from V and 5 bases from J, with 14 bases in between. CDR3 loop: CASSSGGDDEQYF. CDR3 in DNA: TGTGCCAGCAGCTCGGGGGGCGACGACGAGCAGTACTTC.

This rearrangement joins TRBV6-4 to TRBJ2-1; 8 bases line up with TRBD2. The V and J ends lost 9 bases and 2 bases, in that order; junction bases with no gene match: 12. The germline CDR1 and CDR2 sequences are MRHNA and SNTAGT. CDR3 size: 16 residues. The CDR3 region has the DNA TGTGCCAGGGAAGTCGGTCCTAGCGGGCCCTACAATGAGCAGTTCTTC. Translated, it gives CAREVGPSGPYNEQFF.

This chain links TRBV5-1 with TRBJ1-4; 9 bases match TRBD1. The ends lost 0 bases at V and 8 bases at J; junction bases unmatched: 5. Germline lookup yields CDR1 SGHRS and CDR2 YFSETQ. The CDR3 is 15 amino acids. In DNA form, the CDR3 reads TGCGCCAGCAGCTTGGAAGGGACAGGGAACGAAAAACTGTTTTTT. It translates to CASSLEGTGNEKLFF.

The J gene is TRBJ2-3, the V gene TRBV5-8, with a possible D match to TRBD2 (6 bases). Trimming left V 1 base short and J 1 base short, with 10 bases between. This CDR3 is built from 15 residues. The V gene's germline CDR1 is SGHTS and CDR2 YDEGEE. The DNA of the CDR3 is TGTGCCAGCAGCTTGTCGGGGGTGGGCACAGATACGCAGTATTTT. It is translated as CASSLSGVGTDTQYF. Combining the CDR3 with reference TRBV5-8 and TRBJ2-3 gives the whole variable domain EAGVTQSPTHLIKTRGQQATLRCSPISGHTSVYWYQQALGLGLQFLLWYDEGEERNRGNFPPRFSGRQFPNYSSELNVNALELEDSALYLCASSLSGVGTDTQYFGPGTRLTVL.

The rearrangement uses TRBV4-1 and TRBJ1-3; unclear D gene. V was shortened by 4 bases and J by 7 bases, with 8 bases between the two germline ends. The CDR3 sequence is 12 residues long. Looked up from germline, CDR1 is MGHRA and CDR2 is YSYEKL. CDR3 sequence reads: CASSPDQNTIYF. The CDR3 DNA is TGCGCCAGCAGCCCCGACCAGAACACCATATATTTT.

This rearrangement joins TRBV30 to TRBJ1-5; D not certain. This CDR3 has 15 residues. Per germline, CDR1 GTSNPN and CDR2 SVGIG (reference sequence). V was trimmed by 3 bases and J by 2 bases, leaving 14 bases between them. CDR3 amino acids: CAWSDGVGGNQPQHF. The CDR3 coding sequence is TGTGCCTGGAGCGACGGAGTTGGAGGCAATCAGCCCCAGCATTTT.

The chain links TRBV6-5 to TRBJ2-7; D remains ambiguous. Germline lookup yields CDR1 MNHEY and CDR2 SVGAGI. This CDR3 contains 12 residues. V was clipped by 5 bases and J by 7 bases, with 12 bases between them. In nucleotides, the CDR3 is TGTGCCAGCAGTAGCTCTCCCTGGGAGCAGTACTTC. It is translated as CASSSSPWEQYF.

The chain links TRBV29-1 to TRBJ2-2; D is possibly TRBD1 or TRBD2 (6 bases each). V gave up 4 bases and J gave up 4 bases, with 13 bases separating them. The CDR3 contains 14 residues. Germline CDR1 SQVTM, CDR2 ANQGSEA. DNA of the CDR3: TGCAGCGTTGTCGGGGGCGCGTTCACCGGGGAGCTGTTTTTT. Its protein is CSVVGGAFTGELFF.

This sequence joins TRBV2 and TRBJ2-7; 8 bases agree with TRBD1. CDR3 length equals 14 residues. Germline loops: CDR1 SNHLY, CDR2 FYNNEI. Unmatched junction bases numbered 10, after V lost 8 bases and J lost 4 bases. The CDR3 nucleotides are TGTGCCAGCCAAACCGGGACAGGTCTTTACGAGCAGTACTTC. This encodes CASQTGTGLYEQYF.

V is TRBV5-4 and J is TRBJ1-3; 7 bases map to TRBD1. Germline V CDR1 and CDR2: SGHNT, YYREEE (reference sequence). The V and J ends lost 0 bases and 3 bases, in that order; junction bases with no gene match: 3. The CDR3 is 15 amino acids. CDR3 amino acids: CASSLAGTVGNTIYF. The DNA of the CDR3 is TGTGCCAGCAGCTTGGCCGGGACAGTTGGAAACACCATATATTTT.

This CDR3 is CASRLGGRGLTGYTF. The CDR3 nucleotides read TGTGCCAGTAGGCTTGGTGGCAGGGGGCTTACTGGCTACACCTTC. The chain has TRBV19 and TRBJ1-2; 8 nucleotides line up with TRBD1. V dropped 6 bases and J dropped 7; count of bases not matched to a gene: 13. This CDR3 has 15 residues. Germline CDR1 and CDR2: LNHDA and SQIVND (reference sequence).

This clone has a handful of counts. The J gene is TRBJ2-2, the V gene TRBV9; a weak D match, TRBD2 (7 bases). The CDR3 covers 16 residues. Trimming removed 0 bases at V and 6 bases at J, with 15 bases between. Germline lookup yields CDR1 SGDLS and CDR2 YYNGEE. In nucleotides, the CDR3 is TGTGCCAGCAGCGTAGTTAGTGGGGGGGCCGCCGGGGAGCTGTTTTTT. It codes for CASSVVSGGAAGELFF. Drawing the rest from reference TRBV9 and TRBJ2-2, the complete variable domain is DSGVTQTPKHLITATGQRVTLRCSPRSGDLSVYWYQQSLDQGLQFLIQYYNGEERAKGNILERFSAQQFPDLHSELNLSSLELGDSALYFCASSVVSGGAAGELFFGEGSRLTVL.

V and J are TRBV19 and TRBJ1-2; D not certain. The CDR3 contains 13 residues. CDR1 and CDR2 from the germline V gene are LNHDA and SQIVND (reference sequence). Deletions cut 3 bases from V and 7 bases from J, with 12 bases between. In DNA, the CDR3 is TGTGCCAGTAGTATGGACCATAAAGGTGGCTACACCTTC. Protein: CASSMDHKGGYTF.